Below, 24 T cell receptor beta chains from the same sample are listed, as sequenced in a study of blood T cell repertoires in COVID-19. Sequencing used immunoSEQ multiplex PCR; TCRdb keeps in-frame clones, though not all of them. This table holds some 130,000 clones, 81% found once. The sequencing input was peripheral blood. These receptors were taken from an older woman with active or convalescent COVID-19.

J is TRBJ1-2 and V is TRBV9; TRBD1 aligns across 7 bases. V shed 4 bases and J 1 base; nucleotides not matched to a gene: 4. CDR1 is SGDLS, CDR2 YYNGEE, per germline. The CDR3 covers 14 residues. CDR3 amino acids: CASSPAGGNYGYTF. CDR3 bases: TGTGCCAGCAGCCCAGCAGGGGGTAACTATGGCTACACCTTC.

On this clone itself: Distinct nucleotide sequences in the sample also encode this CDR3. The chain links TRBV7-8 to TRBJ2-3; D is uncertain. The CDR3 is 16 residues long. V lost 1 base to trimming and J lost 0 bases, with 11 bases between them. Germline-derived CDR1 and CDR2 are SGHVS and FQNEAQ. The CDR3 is CASSLVSGRSTDTQYF. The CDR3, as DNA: TGTGCCAGCAGCTTAGTGTCTGGCCGCAGCACAGATACGCAGTATTTT.

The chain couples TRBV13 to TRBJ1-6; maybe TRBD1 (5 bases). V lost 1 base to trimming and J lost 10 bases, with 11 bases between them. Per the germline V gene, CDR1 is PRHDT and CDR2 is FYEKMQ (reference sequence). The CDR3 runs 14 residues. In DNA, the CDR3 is TGTGCCAGCAGCTTAGCGGCAGGGAAGTCACCCCTCCACTTT. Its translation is CASSLAAGKSPLHF.

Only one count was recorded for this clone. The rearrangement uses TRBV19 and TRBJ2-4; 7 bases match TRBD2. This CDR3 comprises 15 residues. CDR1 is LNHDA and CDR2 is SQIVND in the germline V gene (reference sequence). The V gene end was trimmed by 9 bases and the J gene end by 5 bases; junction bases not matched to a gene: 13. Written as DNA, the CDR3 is TGTGCCAGCCGCCTTTGGGGGGGAGGAGAAAACATTCAGTACTTC. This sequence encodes CASRLWGGGENIQYF.

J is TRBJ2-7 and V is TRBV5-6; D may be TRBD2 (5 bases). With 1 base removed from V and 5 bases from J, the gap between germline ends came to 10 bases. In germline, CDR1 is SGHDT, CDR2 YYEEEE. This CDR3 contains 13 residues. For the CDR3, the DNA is TGTGCCAGCAGCTTGATGGGAGCGAACGAGCAGTACTTC. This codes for CASSLMGANEQYF. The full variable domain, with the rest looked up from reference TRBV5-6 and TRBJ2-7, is DAGVTQSPTHLIKTRGQQVTLRCSPKSGHDTVSWYQQALGQGPQFIFQYYEEEERQRGNFPDRFSGHQFPNYSSELNVNALLLGDSALYLCASSLMGANEQYFGPGTRLTVT.

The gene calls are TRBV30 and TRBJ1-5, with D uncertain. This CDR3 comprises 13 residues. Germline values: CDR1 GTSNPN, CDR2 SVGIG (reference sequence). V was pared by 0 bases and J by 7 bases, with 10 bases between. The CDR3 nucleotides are TGTGCCTGGAGTGTATCCCCCAAACAGCCCCAGCATTTT. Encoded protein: CAWSVSPKQPQHF.

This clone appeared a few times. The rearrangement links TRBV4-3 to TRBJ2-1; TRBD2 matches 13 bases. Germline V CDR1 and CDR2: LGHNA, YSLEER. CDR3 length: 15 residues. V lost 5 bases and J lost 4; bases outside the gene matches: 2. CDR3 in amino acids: CASSWGLAGYNEQFF. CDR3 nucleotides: TGCGCCAGCAGCTGGGGACTAGCGGGATACAATGAGCAGTTCTTC.

CDR3 sequence: CASSWGSGAGTDTQYF. The CDR3 bases are TGCGCCAGCAGCTGGGGCTCAGGGGCAGGCACAGATACGCAGTATTTT. The V and J genes are TRBV5-1 and TRBJ2-3, with a tentative D call TRBD1 (6 bases). The V and J ends lost 3 bases and 1 base respectively, with 15 bases between them. The CDR3 length is 16 residues. Germline values: CDR1 SGHRS, CDR2 YFSETQ. Full variable domain (remainder filled in from reference TRBV5-1 and TRBJ2-3): KAGVTQTPRYLIKTRGQQVTLSCSPISGHRSVSWYQQTPGQGLQFLFEYFSETQRNKGNFPGRFSGRQFSNSRSEMNVSTLELGDSALYLCASSWGSGAGTDTQYFGPGTRLTVL.

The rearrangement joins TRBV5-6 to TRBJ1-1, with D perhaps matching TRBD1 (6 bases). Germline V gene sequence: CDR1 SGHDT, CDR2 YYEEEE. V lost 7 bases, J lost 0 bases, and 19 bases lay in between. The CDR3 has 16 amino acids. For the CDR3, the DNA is TGTGCCAGCGAAATAGGACAGACCCTAATGAACACTGAAGCTTTCTTT. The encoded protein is CASEIGQTLMNTEAFF.

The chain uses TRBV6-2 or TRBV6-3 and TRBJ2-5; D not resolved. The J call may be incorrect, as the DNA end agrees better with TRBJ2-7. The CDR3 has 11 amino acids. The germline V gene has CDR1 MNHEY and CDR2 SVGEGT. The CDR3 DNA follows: TGTGCCAGCAGTTACATCTACGAGCAGTACTTC. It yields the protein CASSYIYEQYF.

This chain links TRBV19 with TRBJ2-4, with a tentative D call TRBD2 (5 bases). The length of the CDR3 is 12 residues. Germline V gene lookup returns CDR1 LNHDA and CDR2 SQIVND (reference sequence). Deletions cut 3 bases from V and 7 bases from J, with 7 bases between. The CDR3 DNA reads TGTGCCAGTAGTATTTGGGAGAACATTCAGTACTTC. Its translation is CASSIWENIQYF.

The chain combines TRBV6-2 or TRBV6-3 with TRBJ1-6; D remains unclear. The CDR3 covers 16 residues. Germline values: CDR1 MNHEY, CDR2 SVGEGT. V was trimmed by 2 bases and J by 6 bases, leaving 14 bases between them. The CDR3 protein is CASSYRTVTANSPLHF. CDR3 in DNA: TGTGCCAGCAGTTACCGAACAGTGACGGCTAATTCACCCCTCCACTTT.

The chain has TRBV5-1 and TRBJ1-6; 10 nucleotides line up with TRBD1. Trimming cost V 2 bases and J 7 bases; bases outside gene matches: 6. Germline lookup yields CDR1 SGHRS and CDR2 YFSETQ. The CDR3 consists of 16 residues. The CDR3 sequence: CASSLTPGQGNSPLHF. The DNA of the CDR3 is TGCGCCAGCAGCTTAACCCCGGGACAGGGGAATTCACCCCTCCACTTT. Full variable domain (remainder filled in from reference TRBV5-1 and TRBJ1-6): KAGVTQTPRYLIKTRGQQVTLSCSPISGHRSVSWYQQTPGQGLQFLFEYFSETQRNKGNFPGRFSGRQFSNSRSEMNVSTLELGDSALYLCASSLTPGQGNSPLHFGNGTRLTVT.

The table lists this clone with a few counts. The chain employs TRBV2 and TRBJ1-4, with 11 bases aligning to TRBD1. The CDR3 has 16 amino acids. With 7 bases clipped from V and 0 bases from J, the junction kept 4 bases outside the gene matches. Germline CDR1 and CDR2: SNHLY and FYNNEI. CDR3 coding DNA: TGTGCCAGCATCCGGGGACAGGGGGCAACTAATGAAAAACTGTTTTTT. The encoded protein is CASIRGQGATNEKLFF.

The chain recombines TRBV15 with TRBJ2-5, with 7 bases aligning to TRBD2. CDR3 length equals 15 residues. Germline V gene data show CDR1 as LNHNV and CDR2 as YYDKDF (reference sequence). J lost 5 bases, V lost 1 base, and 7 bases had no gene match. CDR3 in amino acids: CATSRGGEGGETQYF. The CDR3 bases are TGTGCCACCAGCAGAGGGGGTGAGGGAGGGGAGACCCAGTACTTC.

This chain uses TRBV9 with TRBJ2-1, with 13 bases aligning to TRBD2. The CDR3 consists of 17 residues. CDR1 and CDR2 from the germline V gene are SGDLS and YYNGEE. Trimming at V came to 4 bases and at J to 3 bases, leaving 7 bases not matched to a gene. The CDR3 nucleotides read TGTGCCAGCAGCCCATTGACTAGCGGGGGGCTCTACAATGAGCAGTTCTTC. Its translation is CASSPLTSGGLYNEQFF.

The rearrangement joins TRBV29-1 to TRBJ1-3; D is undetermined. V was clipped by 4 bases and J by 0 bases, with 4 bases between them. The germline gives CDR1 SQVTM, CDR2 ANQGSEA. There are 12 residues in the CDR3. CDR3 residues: CSVVNSGNTIYF. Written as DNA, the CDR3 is TGCAGCGTTGTTAACTCTGGAAACACCATATATTTT.

This CDR3 reads CASSSSGAGGMAFF. The CDR3 DNA sequence: TGTGCCAGCAGCTCCTCTGGGGCAGGGGGTATGGCTTTCTTT. V gene TRBV28 combines with J gene TRBJ1-1; TRBD1 aligns across 7 bases. Germline loops: CDR1 MDHEN, CDR2 SYDVKM. This CDR3 has 14 amino acids. The trim removed 6 bases at V and 11 bases at J, leaving 15 bases unmatched.

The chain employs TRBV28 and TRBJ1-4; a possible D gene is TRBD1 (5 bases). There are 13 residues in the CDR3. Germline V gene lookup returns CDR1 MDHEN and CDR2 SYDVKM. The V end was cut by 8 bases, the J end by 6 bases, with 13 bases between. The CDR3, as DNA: TGTGCCAGCGAGGGACTTCCTTATGAAAAACTGTTTTTT. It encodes CASEGLPYEKLFF.

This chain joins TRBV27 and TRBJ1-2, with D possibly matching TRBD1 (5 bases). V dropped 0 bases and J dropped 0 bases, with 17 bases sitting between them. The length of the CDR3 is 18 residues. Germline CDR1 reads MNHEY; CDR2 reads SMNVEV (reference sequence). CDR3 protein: CASSLSIGAARTNYGYTF. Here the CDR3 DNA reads TGTGCCAGCAGTTTATCGATTGGGGCAGCAAGAACTAACTATGGCTACACCTTC.

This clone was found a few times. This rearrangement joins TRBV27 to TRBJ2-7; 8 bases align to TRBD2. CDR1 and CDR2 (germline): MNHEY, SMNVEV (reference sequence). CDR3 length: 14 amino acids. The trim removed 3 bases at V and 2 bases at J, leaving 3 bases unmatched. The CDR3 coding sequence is TGTGCCAGCAGTTTTAACGGGGGGGCCTACGAGCAGTACTTC. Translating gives CASSFNGGAYEQYF.

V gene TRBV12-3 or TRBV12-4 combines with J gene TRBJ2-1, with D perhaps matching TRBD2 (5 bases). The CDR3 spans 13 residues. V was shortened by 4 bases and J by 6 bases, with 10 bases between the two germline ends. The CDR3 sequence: CASSSGVSNEQFF. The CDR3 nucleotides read TGTGCCAGCAGTTCCGGGGTCAGCAATGAGCAGTTCTTC.

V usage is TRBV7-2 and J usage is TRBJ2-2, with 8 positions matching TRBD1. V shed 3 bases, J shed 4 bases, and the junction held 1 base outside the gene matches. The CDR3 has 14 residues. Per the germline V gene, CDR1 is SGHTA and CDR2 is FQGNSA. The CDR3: CASSFGQGTGELFF. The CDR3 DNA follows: TGTGCCAGCAGCTTTGGACAGGGCACCGGGGAGCTGTTTTTT.

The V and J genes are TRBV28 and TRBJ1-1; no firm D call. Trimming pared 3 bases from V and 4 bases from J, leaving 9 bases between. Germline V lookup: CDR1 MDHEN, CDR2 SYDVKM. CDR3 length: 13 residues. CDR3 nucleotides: TGTGCCAGCAGTTTGGAGACGGGCACTGAAGCTTTCTTT. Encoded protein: CASSLETGTEAFF. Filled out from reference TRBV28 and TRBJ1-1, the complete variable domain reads DVKVTQSSRYLVKRTGEKVFLECVQDMDHENMFWYRQDPGLGLRLIYFSYDVKMKEKGDIPEGYSVSREKKERFSLILESASTNQTSMYLCASSLETGTEAFFGQGTRLTVV.